The next 23 T cell receptor beta chains were all read from a single sample in a study of shared clonotypes between healthy human individuals. Produced via immunoSEQ multiplex PCR; TCRdb's table is partial and in-frame only. The sample has around 2.1 million clones; approximately 94% are singletons. Sample: naive CD4+ T cells sorted from blood. Documented subset: CD45RA+ positively selected. These receptors were obtained from a man between 18 and 29 years old in good health.

Comment on this clone: Other DNA sequences in the sample encode the same CDR3. J is TRBJ2-7 and V is TRBV18; D unresolved. The V gene's germline CDR1 is KGHSH and CDR2 LQKENI. The V gene lost 0 bases and the J gene lost 3 bases, with 9 bases spanning the gap. CDR3 length: 14 residues. CDR3 amino acids: CASSPPGLFYEQYF. DNA of the CDR3: TGTGCCAGCTCACCACCCGGGCTCTTCTACGAGCAGTACTTC.

V and J are TRBV7-9 and TRBJ2-7; maybe TRBD2 (6 bases). The V gene's germline CDR1 is SEHNR and CDR2 FQNEAQ (reference sequence). With 0 bases removed from V and 2 bases from J, the gap between germline ends came to 11 bases. The CDR3 is made up of 15 amino acids. The CDR3: CASSLAVGGPYEQYF. CDR3 DNA: TGTGCCAGCAGCTTAGCGGTGGGAGGCCCCTACGAGCAGTACTTC. Looking up the rest from reference TRBV7-9 and TRBJ2-7 gives the full variable domain: DTGVSQNPRHKITKRGQNVTFRCDPISEHNRLYWYRQTLGQGPEFLTYFQNEAQLEKSRLLSDRFSAERPKGSFSTLEIQRTEQGDSAMYLCASSLAVGGPYEQYFGPGTRLTVT.

The J gene is TRBJ2-5, the V gene TRBV6-5; D is unclear. Germline CDR1 and CDR2: MNHEY and SVGAGI. V was clipped by 6 bases and J by 5 bases, with 10 bases between them. The CDR3 runs to 12 residues. CDR3 nucleotides: TGTGCCAGCAGCCCCCGGTTGGAGACCCAGTACTTC. It is translated as CASSPRLETQYF.

CDR3 sequence reads: CASSEALYNSPLHF. In DNA, the CDR3 is TGTGCCAGCAGTGAGGCCCTATATAATTCACCCCTCCACTTT. V is TRBV6-1 and J is TRBJ1-6; D is unresolved. The V end lost 3 bases, the J end lost 4 bases, and 7 bases lay between the germline ends. The germline gives CDR1 MNHNS, CDR2 SASEGT. The CDR3 consists of 14 residues.

The chain uses TRBV2 and TRBJ1-5; 10 positions agree with TRBD1. The CDR3 runs to 14 residues. Germline values: CDR1 SNHLY, CDR2 FYNNEI. Germline trimming cut 4 bases from V and 5 bases from J; bases unmatched to any gene: 2. The CDR3 DNA reads as TGTGCCAGCAGTGGCGGGACAGGGGATCAGCCCCAGCATTTT. Its protein product is CASSGGTGDQPQHF.

This clone was picked up one time. The chain uses TRBV5-4 and TRBJ2-2; D is possibly TRBD1 (5 bases). Germline V lookup: CDR1 SGHNT, CDR2 YYREEE (reference sequence). V gave up 2 bases and J gave up 0 bases, with 8 bases separating them. The CDR3 contains 15 residues. This CDR3 reads CASSFDSSNTGELFF. The CDR3 nucleotides are TGTGCCAGCAGCTTTGACAGCTCGAACACCGGGGAGCTGTTTTTT.

V usage is TRBV5-1 and J usage is TRBJ2-1; the D is unclear. With 1 base removed from V and 0 bases from J, the gap between germline ends came to 11 bases. CDR1 and CDR2 (germline): SGHRS, YFSETQ. The CDR3 spans 16 residues. CDR3 in amino acids: CASSLNGLSSYNEQFF. The CDR3 DNA reads as TGCGCCAGCAGCTTGAACGGGCTAAGCTCCTACAATGAGCAGTTCTTC.

The J gene is TRBJ2-3, the V gene TRBV7-9; D unclear. Germline V CDR1 and CDR2: SEHNR, FQNEAQ (reference sequence). CDR3 length: 12 amino acids. Trimming left V 4 bases short and J 8 bases short, with 10 bases between. The CDR3 spells CASSSPVATQYF. CDR3 DNA sequence: TGTGCCAGCAGCTCCCCGGTCGCTACGCAGTATTTT.

The chain has TRBV6-4 and TRBJ1-4; 9 positions agree with TRBD1. V shed 6 bases, J shed 8 bases, and the junction held 10 bases outside the gene matches. CDR1 MRHNA and CDR2 SNTAGT come from the germline V gene. CDR3 length: 15 residues. CDR3 region: CASSLTGTGREKLFF. DNA of the CDR3: TGTGCCAGCAGCCTGACCGGGACAGGGAGAGAAAAACTGTTTTTT.

The chain has TRBV30 and TRBJ1-5; D gene uncertain. Trimming cost V 0 bases and J 3 bases, with 9 bases left between them. The CDR3 extends over 14 amino acids. The germline gives CDR1 GTSNPN, CDR2 SVGIG (reference sequence). In nucleotides, the CDR3 is TGTGCCTGGAGTGTGGGCAGTCTCAATCAGCCCCAGCATTTT. This translates into CAWSVGSLNQPQHF.

This sequence joins TRBV5-1 and TRBJ2-1, with a possible D match to TRBD1 (5 bases). Germline V gene sequence: CDR1 SGHRS, CDR2 YFSETQ. The CDR3 has 15 residues. Trimming cost V 4 bases and J 0 bases, with 11 bases left between them. CDR3 nucleotide sequence: TGCGCCAGCAGCAGCAGGGCGACCTCCTACAATGAGCAGTTCTTC. It encodes CASSSRATSYNEQFF.

The chain employs TRBV6-5 and TRBJ1-1; possible D gene TRBD1, 5 bases. This CDR3 region has 15 residues. Trimming cost V 3 bases and J 0 bases, with 11 bases left between them. CDR1 is MNHEY and CDR2 is SVGAGI in the germline V gene. The CDR3 sequence: CASSYGTGMNTEAFF. CDR3 DNA: TGTGCCAGCAGTTATGGCACAGGCATGAACACTGAAGCTTTCTTT.

The chain has TRBV7-9 and TRBJ2-5; D is undetermined. Trimming shortened V by 5 bases and J by 2 bases, and 12 bases separated the two germline ends. CDR3 length equals 14 residues. Germline CDR1 is SEHNR and CDR2 is FQNEAQ (reference sequence). The CDR3 loop is CASSPAWPQETQYF. The CDR3 nucleotides are TGTGCCAGCAGCCCCGCTTGGCCTCAAGAGACCCAGTACTTC.

V and J are TRBV10-1 and TRBJ2-1; 13 nucleotides align to TRBD2. Looked up from germline, CDR1 is WNHNN and CDR2 is SYGVQD (reference sequence). The CDR3 is 17 amino acids. V lost 3 bases to trimming and J lost 9 bases; unmatched junction nucleotides: 11. CDR3 in amino acids: CASSDRWTSGGRIEQFF. The CDR3 nucleotides are TGCGCCAGCAGTGACCGTTGGACTAGCGGGGGAAGGATTGAGCAGTTCTTC.

V is TRBV30 and J is TRBJ2-1; weak D call: TRBD2 (5 bases). Germline V gene sequence: CDR1 GTSNPN, CDR2 SVGIG (reference sequence). The V end lost 4 bases, the J end lost 4 bases, and 11 bases lay between the germline ends. The CDR3 covers 13 residues. Here the CDR3 DNA reads TGTGCCTGGACGCGTGGAGGATACAATGAGCAGTTCTTC. Protein product: CAWTRGGYNEQFF.

The rearrangement joins TRBV11-2 to TRBJ2-6, with D hard to call. In germline, CDR1 is SGHAT, CDR2 FQNNGV. This CDR3 spans 16 amino acids. Between the trimmed V and J ends, which lost 5 bases and 0 bases, there was a span of 11 bases. In DNA, the CDR3 is TGTGCCAGCAGCCCCGATCGGGTCTCTGGGGCCAACGTCCTGACTTTC. It codes for CASSPDRVSGANVLTF.

V and J are TRBV11-2 and TRBJ2-2; 11 nucleotides align to TRBD1. V shed 5 bases, J shed 3 bases, and the junction held 5 bases outside the gene matches. CDR1 is SGHAT and CDR2 is FQNNGV in the germline V gene. This CDR3 is 16 amino acids long. CDR3 in amino acids: CASSQRTGGHTGELFF. The CDR3 region has the DNA TGTGCCAGCAGCCAAAGGACAGGGGGCCACACCGGGGAGCTGTTTTTT.

The V and J genes are TRBV19 and TRBJ2-2; TRBD1 agrees at 7 bases. Germline CDR1 reads LNHDA; CDR2 reads SQIVND (reference sequence). The CDR3 has 14 residues. J gave up 2 bases and V 7 bases, and 4 bases lay outside the gene matches. CDR3 in amino acids: CASKRDRNTGELFF. The CDR3 DNA reads as TGTGCCAGTAAAAGGGACAGAAACACCGGGGAGCTGTTTTTT.

The gene calls are TRBV5-6 and TRBJ2-7, with D unresolved. CDR1 SGHDT and CDR2 YYEEEE come from the germline V gene. V was trimmed by 2 bases and J by 0 bases, leaving 15 bases between them. The CDR3 contains 16 residues. The chain's CDR3 is CASSFMTLLPSYEQYF. The CDR3 region has the DNA TGTGCCAGCAGCTTTATGACTCTCCTTCCCTCCTACGAGCAGTACTTC.

This chain uses TRBV10-3 with TRBJ1-5; D is undetermined. This CDR3 is 13 amino acids long. Per the germline V gene, CDR1 is ENHRY and CDR2 is SYGVKD. The germline V and J ends were trimmed by 3 bases and 10 bases, with 13 bases remaining between them. CDR3 in amino acids: CAISEGLGIPQHF. The CDR3 bases are TGTGCCATCAGTGAAGGCCTGGGGATTCCCCAGCATTTT.

This clone was picked up one time. The chain joins TRBV6-1 to TRBJ1-2; D is possibly TRBD1 (6 bases). The CDR3 runs to 14 residues. Germline lookup yields CDR1 MNHNS and CDR2 SASEGT. Trimming left V 5 bases short and J 4 bases short, with 14 bases between. CDR3 nucleotide sequence: TGTGCCAGCAGTACGGACAGTACAATCTATGGCTACACCTTC. Its translation: CASSTDSTIYGYTF.

The chain links TRBV5-1 to TRBJ2-5; D is perhaps TRBD2 (5 bases). Germline V gene data show CDR1 as SGHRS and CDR2 as YFSETQ. With 3 bases removed from V and 5 bases from J, the gap between germline ends came to 14 bases. The length of the CDR3 is 14 residues. CDR3 sequence: CASSSGVPRETQYF. The DNA for the CDR3 is TGCGCCAGCAGCTCCGGGGTCCCTCGGGAGACCCAGTACTTC.

The V gene is TRBV18, the J gene TRBJ2-7; perhaps TRBD1 as D (5 bases). Germline CDR1 KGHSH, CDR2 LQKENI. V was pared by 2 bases and J by 4 bases, with 24 bases between. The CDR3 covers 18 residues. In DNA, the CDR3 is TGTGCCAGCTCACCAAGACTCCGACCCGAGGACATTAATTACGAGCAGTACTTC. It yields the protein CASSPRLRPEDINYEQYF.